The T cell receptor (beta chain) under discussion was sequenced for a study of T cell responses to AZD1222 COVID-19 vaccine. Study results and limitations: Just a handful of people given AZD1222 tested seropositive at baseline. Clonal diversity may have been underestimated in mostly white British donors. Distributed over spike, vaccine-associated CD4 TCRs predominated at 160-218 and 743-854. Compared with day 0, the breadth and depth of the Spike-specific TCR repertoire rose significantly after two doses of AZD1222.

Using immunoSEQ multiplex PCR, the repertoire was profiled, and TCRdb retains in-frame clones only, with some absent. The sample includes approximately 49,000 clones, 79% seen only once; the top ten take approximately 22%. Germline CDR1 and CDR2: SGHRS and YFSETQ. The CDR3 has 19 residues. Trimming cost V 0 bases and J 2 bases, with 22 bases left between them. Details on this clone: The antigen remains unidentified.

This rearrangement joins TRBV5-1 to TRBJ2-3; weak D call: TRBD2 (7 bases). Sequencing was performed on peripheral blood, taken on day 0 of MenACWY control vaccination. The clonotype was recovered from an adult in good health. CDR3 amino acids: CASSLGWYTGGRDTDTQYF. Written as DNA, the CDR3 is TGCGCCAGCAGCTTGGGATGGTATACCGGGGGGCGGGACACAGATACGCAGTATTTT. The entire variable domain, with the rest obtained from reference TRBV5-1 and TRBJ2-3, is as follows: KAGVTQTPRYLIKTRGQQVTLSCSPISGHRSVSWYQQTPGQGLQFLFEYFSETQRNKGNFPGRFSGRQFSNSRSEMNVSTLELGDSALYLCASSLGWYTGGRDTDTQYFGPGTRLTVL.